These 21 T cell receptor beta chains were all obtained from the same sample, sequenced in a study of early T cells in non-severe SARS-CoV-2 infection. TCRdb fed the 5' RACE reads into MiXCR, producing one record per CDR3 protein. In the table there are almost 65,000 distinct CDR3 sequences, 4.9% of which are singletons. Sequences were obtained from whole blood. The receptors come from an adult who was a healthcare worker with PCR-confirmed SARS-CoV-2 infection or an uninfected control (not recorded which).

This clonotype was recorded a few times. CDR3 nucleotide sequence: TGCGCCAGCAGCATTTATACAACTAACTATGGCTACACCTTC. Protein sequence: CASSIYTTNYGYTF. The chain links TRBV5-1 to TRBJ1-2; D not certain. V was pared by 4 bases and J by 0 bases, with 10 bases between. This CDR3 is 14 amino acids long. CDR1 SGHRS and CDR2 YFSETQ come from the germline V gene.

This clonotype was recorded a few times. This chain links TRBV3-1 with TRBJ1-6; TRBD1 is a possible D gene (5 bases). CDR1 and CDR2 from the germline V gene are LGHDT and YNNKEL (reference sequence). V was pared by 6 bases and J by 6 bases, with 9 bases between. The CDR3 runs to 13 residues. The CDR3 loop reads CASRGDGNSPLHF. In DNA form, the CDR3 reads TGTGCCAGCAGAGGGGACGGTAATTCACCCCTCCACTTT.

This clonotype came up many times. The chain recombines TRBV6-5 with TRBJ2-3; TRBD2 is a possible D gene (6 bases). The CDR3 is 15 amino acids. Germline values: CDR1 MNHEY, CDR2 SVGAGI. Trimming took 7 bases from V and 2 from J, leaving 16 bases between them. CDR3 residues: CASTSGEDDTDTQYF. The CDR3 DNA follows: TGTGCCAGCACCTCTGGGGAGGATGACACAGATACGCAGTATTTT.

This clonotype was recorded at least ten times. The J gene is TRBJ1-5, the V gene TRBV7-2; TRBD1 aligns across 8 bases. Germline V CDR1 and CDR2: SGHTA, FQGNSA. With 5 bases clipped from V and 0 bases from J, the junction kept 3 bases outside the gene matches. The CDR3 runs 15 residues. CDR3 coding DNA: TGTGCCAGCAGCATGACAGGGGCTAGCAATCAGCCCCAGCATTTT. It encodes CASSMTGASNQPQHF.

In its sample, this clonotype was seen a few times. The chain is built from TRBV18 and TRBJ1-3; unclear D gene. CDR3 length equals 15 residues. Trimming stripped 3 bases from V and 0 bases from J, with 9 bases between. Looked up from germline, CDR1 is KGHSH and CDR2 is LQKENI. This CDR3 is CASSPDWSSGNTIYF. The CDR3 region has the DNA TGTGCCAGCTCACCGGACTGGAGCTCTGGAAACACCATATATTTT.

This clonotype has a count of ten or more. This sequence joins TRBV20-1 and TRBJ2-3; 12 bases line up with TRBD2. The CDR3 extends over 16 amino acids. The V and J ends lost 1 base and 1 base, in that order; junction bases with no gene match: 3. Germline CDR1 reads DFQATT; CDR2 reads SNEGSKA (reference sequence). This CDR3 reads CSARALAGGGTDTQYF. The CDR3 coding sequence is TGCAGTGCTAGAGCACTAGCGGGAGGAGGCACAGATACGCAGTATTTT.

This clonotype was seen repeatedly, ten times or more. This chain links TRBV9 with TRBJ1-2; D gene ambiguous. Trimming removed 3 bases from V and 1 base from J, with 7 bases in between. The CDR3 has 13 residues. Germline lookup yields CDR1 SGDLS and CDR2 YYNGEE. CDR3 region: CASSAAVNYGYTF. CDR3 DNA sequence: TGTGCCAGCAGCGCGGCAGTTAACTATGGCTACACCTTC. Combining the CDR3 with reference TRBV9 and TRBJ1-2 gives the whole variable domain DSGVTQTPKHLITATGQRVTLRCSPRSGDLSVYWYQQSLDQGLQFLIQYYNGEERAKGNILERFSAQQFPDLHSELNLSSLELGDSALYFCASSAAVNYGYTFGSGTRLTVV.

This clonotype was observed at least ten times. This sequence joins TRBV20-1 and TRBJ2-3, with 8 positions matching TRBD2. J gave up 2 bases and V 2 bases, and 9 bases lay outside the gene matches. The V gene's germline CDR1 is DFQATT and CDR2 SNEGSKA (reference sequence). This CDR3 has 16 residues. The DNA for the CDR3 is TGCAGTGCTAGAATAGGCGGGAGGAGGTACACAGATACGCAGTATTTT. Translating it yields CSARIGGRRYTDTQYF.

This clonotype was found a few times. The chain links TRBV10-3 to TRBJ2-6, with D perhaps matching TRBD1 (6 bases). This CDR3 comprises 14 residues. Trimming shortened V by 6 bases and J by 2 bases, and 8 bases separated the two germline ends. The germline CDR1 and CDR2 sequences are ENHRY and SYGVKD. The CDR3 here is CAISYRAGANVLTF. The CDR3 DNA sequence: TGTGCCATCAGCTACAGGGCTGGGGCCAACGTCCTGACTTTC.

This sequence joins TRBV12-3 or TRBV12-4 and TRBJ2-1, with D unclear. The length of the CDR3 is 14 residues. The ends were cut back, 7 bases at V and 3 bases at J, with 13 bases in the middle. CDR3 nucleotides: TGTGCCAGCACCTTTGGAATATTCTACAATGAGCAGTTCTTC. Translating it yields CASTFGIFYNEQFF.

For this clonotype: Just one base apart from a much larger clone, this may be a read error. CDR3 bases: TGTGTCAGCAGGGAAAGCGGGAGGGCCTACGAGCAGTACTTC. This gives the protein CVSRESGRAYEQYF. The chain couples TRBV3-1 to TRBJ2-7; 10 nucleotides line up with TRBD2. Germline assignment: CDR1 LGHDT and CDR2 YNNKEL (reference sequence). The CDR3 has 14 residues.

This clonotype was recorded many times. This chain joins TRBV27 and TRBJ2-1; a weak D match, TRBD2 (5 bases). The CDR3 has 17 amino acids. Trimming removed 4 bases at V and 1 base at J, with 17 bases between. Per germline, CDR1 MNHEY and CDR2 SMNVEV (reference sequence). CDR3 amino acids: CASSSGWSRGSYNEQFF. CDR3 sequence (DNA): TGTGCCAGCAGTTCGGGGTGGAGTCGCGGTTCCTACAATGAGCAGTTCTTC.

Notes on this clonotype: A read error may explain this, as a much larger clone is one base away. Because it lacks the conserved phenylalanine or tryptophan at the end, this CDR3 is likely a read error. V is TRBV20-1 and J is TRBJ2-3, with 7 bases lining up with TRBD1. Germline lookup yields CDR1 DFQATT and CDR2 SNEGSKA (reference sequence). J gave up 2 bases and V 5 bases, and 4 bases lay outside the gene matches. The CDR3 spans 13 residues. The CDR3 coding sequence is TGCAGTGCTTGGGACAGTTTCACAGATACGCAGTATTCT. This translates into CSAWDSFTDTQYS.

The sample holds a few counts of this clonotype. The chain has TRBV20-1 and TRBJ2-7; 10 nucleotides line up with TRBD2. The V gene's germline CDR1 is DFQATT and CDR2 SNEGSKA (reference sequence). CDR3 length equals 14 residues. Unmatched junction bases numbered 5, after V lost 6 bases and J lost 0 bases. The CDR3 coding sequence is TGCAGTGCAGGAGGGACTAGCGACTCCTACGAGCAGTACTTC. It translates to CSAGGTSDSYEQYF.

At least ten counts were recorded for this clonotype. The CDR3 loop reads CATSDPSRGGTDTQYF. As DNA, the CDR3 is TGTGCCACCAGTGACCCCTCCAGAGGAGGCACAGATACGCAGTATTTT. This chain uses TRBV24-1 with TRBJ2-3; unclear D gene. CDR3 length equals 16 residues. Germline V gene data show CDR1 as KGHDR and CDR2 as SFDVKD. V lost 4 bases, J lost 1 base, and 14 bases lay in between.

In its sample, this clonotype was seen many times. The chain links TRBV10-3 to TRBJ1-1; D might be TRBD1 (5 bases). The CDR3 sequence is 14 residues long. V was cut by 5 bases and J by 4 bases, with 14 bases left in between. Germline CDR1 is ENHRY and CDR2 is SYGVKD. CDR3 sequence reads: CAISHQGLGTEAFF. The CDR3 DNA reads TGTGCCATCAGTCACCAGGGTCTGGGCACTGAAGCTTTCTTT.

This clonotype was found many times. V is TRBV6-1 and J is TRBJ1-2; no reliable D call. V lost 6 bases and J lost 1, with 6 bases in between. Germline V gene sequence: CDR1 MNHNS, CDR2 SASEGT. The CDR3 spans 12 residues. The CDR3 here is CASRTVNYGYTF. DNA of the CDR3: TGTGCCAGCAGGACTGTTAACTATGGCTACACCTTC.

This clonotype appeared once. The chain uses TRBV9 and TRBJ2-7, with 10 bases aligning to TRBD1. Germline CDR1 and CDR2: SGDLS and YYNGEE. V lost 2 bases, J lost 4 bases, and 3 bases stayed unmatched. The CDR3 is 14 residues long. In DNA form, the CDR3 reads TGTGCCAGCAGCGTGGGGACAGGGGAATACGAGCAGTACTTC. Translated, it gives CASSVGTGEYEQYF.

This clonotype was detected a few times. The chain employs TRBV11-2 and TRBJ2-2, with a weak D call TRBD2 (5 bases). The length of the CDR3 is 16 residues. CDR1 SGHAT and CDR2 FQNNGV come from the germline V gene. V lost 5 bases and J lost 6, with 19 bases in between. CDR3 DNA sequence: TGTGCCAGCAGCCCGGTCGGGGTTACGTACGCCGGGGAGCTGTTTTTT. Translated: CASSPVGVTYAGELFF.

By share, this clonotype ranks as medium-sized (0.01 to 0.1%). The rearrangement uses TRBV11-2 and TRBJ1-1; D possibly corresponds to TRBD1 (6 bases). CDR1 and CDR2 (germline): SGHAT, FQNNGV. V shed 5 bases and J shed 7 bases, with 14 bases lying between them. This CDR3 is 13 amino acids long. The CDR3 is CASSPLQGNEAFF. Written as DNA, the CDR3 is TGTGCCAGCAGCCCCTTACAGGGCAATGAAGCTTTCTTT.

This clonotype was seen at least ten times. The chain carries TRBV2 and TRBJ1-1, with 8 bases aligning to TRBD1. CDR3 size: 11 residues. V lost 9 bases, J lost 5 bases, and 2 bases stayed unmatched. Germline CDR1 reads SNHLY; CDR2 reads FYNNEI. This CDR3 reads CARTGVTEAFF. CDR3 sequence (DNA): TGTGCCAGGACAGGGGTTACTGAAGCTTTCTTT.